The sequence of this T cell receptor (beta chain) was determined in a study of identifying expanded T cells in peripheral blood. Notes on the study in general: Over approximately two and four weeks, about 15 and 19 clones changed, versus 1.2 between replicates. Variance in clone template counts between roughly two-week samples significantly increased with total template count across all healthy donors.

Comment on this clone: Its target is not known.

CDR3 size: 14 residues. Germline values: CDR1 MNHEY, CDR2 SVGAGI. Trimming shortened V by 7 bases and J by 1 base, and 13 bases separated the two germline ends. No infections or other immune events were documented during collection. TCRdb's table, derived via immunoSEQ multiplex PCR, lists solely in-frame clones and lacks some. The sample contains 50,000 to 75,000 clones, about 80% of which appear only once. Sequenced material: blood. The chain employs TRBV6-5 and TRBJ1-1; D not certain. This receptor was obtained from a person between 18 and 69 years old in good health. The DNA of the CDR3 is TGTGCCAGCAAGGTCACTTATTCGAACACTGAAGCTTTCTTT. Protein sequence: CASKVTYSNTEAFF.